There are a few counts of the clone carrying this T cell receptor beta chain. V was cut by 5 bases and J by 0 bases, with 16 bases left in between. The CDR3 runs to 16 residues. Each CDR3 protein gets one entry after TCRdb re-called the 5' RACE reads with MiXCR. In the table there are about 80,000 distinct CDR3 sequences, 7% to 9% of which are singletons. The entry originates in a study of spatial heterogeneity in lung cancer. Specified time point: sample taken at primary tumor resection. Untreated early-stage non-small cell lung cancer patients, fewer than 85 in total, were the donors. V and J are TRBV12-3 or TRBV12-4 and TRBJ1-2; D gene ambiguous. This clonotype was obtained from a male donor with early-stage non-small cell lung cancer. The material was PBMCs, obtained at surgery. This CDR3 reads CASSLKGRGANYGYTF. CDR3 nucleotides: TGTGCCAGCAGTCTTAAAGGACGTGGAGCTAACTATGGCTACACCTTC.